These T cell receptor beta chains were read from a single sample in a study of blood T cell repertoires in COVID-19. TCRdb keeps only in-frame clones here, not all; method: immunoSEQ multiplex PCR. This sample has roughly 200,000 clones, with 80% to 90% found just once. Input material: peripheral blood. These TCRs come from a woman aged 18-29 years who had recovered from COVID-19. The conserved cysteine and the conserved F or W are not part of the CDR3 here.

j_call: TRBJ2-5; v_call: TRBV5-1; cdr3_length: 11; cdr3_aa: ASSLVVLETQY
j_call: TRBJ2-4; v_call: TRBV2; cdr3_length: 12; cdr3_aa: ASSPQGTKNIQY
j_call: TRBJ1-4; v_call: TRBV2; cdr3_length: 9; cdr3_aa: ASSVRDSLF
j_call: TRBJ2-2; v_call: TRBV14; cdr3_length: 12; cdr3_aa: ASSQQLGTGELF
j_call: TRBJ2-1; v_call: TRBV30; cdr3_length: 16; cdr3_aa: AWSGVVSSGRYYNEQF
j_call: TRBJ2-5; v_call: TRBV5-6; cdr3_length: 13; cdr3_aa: ASSLFQGAAETQY
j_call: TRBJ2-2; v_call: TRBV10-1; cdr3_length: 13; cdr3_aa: ASKRTSENTGELF
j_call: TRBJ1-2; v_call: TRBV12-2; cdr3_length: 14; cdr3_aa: ASRLPGQGVRYGYT
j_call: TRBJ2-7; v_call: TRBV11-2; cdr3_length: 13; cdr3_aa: ASSHSGGSSYEQY
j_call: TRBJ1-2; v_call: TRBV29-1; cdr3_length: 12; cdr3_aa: SVGPSGSGYGYT
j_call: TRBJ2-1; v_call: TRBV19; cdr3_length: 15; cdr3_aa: ASSPLPGQSSYNEQF
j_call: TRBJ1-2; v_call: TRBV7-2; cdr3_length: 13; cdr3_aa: ASSTSGQANYGYT
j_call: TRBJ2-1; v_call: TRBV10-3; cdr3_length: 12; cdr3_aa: AISDPGLAGEQF
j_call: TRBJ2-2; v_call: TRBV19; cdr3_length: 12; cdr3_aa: ASTPPTGTGELF
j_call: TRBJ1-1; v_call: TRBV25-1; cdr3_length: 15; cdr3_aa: ASSSRKGEDRLLEAF
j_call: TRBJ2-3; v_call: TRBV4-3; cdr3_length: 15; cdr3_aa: ASSLELRGGRTDTQY
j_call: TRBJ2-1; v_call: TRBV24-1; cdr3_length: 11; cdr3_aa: ATSGIRGNEQF
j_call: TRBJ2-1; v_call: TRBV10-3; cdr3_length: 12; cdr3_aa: AINPGTGGREQF
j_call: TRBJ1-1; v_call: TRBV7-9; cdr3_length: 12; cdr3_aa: ASSSQGAPTEAF
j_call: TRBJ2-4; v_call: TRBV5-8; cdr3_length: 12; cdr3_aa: ASSPLPRGGIQY
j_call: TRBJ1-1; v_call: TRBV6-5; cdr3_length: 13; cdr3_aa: ASSSDWTGLGEAF
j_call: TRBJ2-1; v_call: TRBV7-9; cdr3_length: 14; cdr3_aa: ASSPEEGLFYNEQF
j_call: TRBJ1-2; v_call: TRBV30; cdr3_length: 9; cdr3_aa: AWSVSYGYT
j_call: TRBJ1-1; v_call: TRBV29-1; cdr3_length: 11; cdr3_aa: SVGQGIETEAF